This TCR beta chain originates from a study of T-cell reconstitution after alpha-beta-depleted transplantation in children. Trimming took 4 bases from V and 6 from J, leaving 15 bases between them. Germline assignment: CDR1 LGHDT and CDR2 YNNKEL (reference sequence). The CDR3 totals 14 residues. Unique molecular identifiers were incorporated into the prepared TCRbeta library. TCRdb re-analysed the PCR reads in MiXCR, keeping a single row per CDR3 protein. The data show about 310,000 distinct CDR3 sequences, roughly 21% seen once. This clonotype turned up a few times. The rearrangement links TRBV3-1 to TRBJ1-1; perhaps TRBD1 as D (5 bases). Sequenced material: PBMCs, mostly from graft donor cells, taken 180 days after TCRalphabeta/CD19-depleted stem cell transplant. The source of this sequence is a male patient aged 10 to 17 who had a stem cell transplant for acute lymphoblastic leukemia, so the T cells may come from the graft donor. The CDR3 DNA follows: TGTGCCAGCAGCCCCCGCAGGGCCGCCCCTGAAGCTTTCTTT. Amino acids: CASSPRRAAPEAFF.